The present TCR beta chain was sequenced within a study of shared clonotypes between healthy human individuals. Whole-study results and caveats: What limited the represented genetic and exposure-history diversity was the small number of donors.

Points on this clone: The antigen is undetermined.

Germline V lookup: CDR1 MRHNA, CDR2 SNTAGT. The CDR3 is made up of 16 amino acids. Losses at the gene ends were 5 bases for V and 3 bases for J; bases not matched to a gene: 5. Authors' processing steps: Junction-only sequences produced by ImmunoSEQ had no quality scores, so filtering differed. Profiling relied on immunoSEQ multiplex PCR, and the TCRdb table lists in-frame clones only, not all of them. The V and J calls and clone size come from that table; D and trimming were worked out from the DNA. This table has around 2.3 million clones, almost 96% appearing once. Material: naive CD4+ T cells sorted from blood. Subset indicated: CD45RA+ positively selected. V is TRBV6-4 and J is TRBJ2-2; 11 bases align to TRBD2. The clonotype originates from a man aged 18 to 29 in good health. The CDR3 DNA reads as TGTGCCAGCAGTCCCGGGACTAGCGGTTACACCGGGGAGCTGTTTTTT. It is translated as CASSPGTSGYTGELFF.